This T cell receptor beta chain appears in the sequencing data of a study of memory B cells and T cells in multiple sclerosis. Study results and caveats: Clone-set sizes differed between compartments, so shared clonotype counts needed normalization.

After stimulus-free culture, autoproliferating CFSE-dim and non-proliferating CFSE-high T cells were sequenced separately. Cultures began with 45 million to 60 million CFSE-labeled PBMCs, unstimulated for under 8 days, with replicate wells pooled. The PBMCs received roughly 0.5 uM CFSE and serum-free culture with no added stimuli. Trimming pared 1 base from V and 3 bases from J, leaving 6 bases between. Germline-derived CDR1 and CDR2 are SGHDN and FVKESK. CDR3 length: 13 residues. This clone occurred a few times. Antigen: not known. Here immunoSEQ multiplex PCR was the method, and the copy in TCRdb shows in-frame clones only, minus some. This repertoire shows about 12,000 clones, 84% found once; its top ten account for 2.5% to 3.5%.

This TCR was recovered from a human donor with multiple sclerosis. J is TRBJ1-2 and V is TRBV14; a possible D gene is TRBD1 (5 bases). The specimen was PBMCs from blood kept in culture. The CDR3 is CASSQVGHYGYTF. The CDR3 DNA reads TGTGCCAGCAGCCAAGTGGGACACTATGGCTACACCTTC. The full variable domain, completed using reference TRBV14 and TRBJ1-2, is EAGVTQFPSHSVIEKGQTVTLRCDPISGHDNLYWYRRVMGKEIKFLLHFVKESKQDESGMPNNRFLAERTGGTYSTLKVQPAELEDSGVYFCASSQVGHYGYTFGSGTRLTVV.